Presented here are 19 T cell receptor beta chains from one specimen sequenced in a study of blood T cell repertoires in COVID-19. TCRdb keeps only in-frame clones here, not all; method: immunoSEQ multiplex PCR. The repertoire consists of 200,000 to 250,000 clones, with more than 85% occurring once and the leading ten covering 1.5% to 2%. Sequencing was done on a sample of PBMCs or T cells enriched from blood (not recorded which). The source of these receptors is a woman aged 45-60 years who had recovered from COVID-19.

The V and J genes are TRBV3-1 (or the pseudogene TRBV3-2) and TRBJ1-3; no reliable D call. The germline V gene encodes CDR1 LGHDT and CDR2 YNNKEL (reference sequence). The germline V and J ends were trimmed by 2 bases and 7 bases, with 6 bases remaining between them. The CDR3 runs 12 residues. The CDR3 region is CASSQKRNTIYF. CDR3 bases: TGTGCCAGCAGCCAAAAGCGGAACACCATATATTTT.

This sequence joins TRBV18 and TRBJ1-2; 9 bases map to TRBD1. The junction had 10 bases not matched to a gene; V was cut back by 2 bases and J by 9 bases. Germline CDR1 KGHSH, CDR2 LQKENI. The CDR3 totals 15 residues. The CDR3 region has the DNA TGTGCCAGCTCACCATCCCGGACAGGGGCTGAGAGCTACACCTTC. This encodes CASSPSRTGAESYTF.

Written as DNA, the CDR3 is TGTGCCAGCAGTTCATGGCTAGCGGGAAACAATGAGCAGTTCTTC. Translation: CASSSWLAGNNEQFF. This chain uses TRBV6-2 or TRBV6-3 with TRBJ2-1; 9 bases line up with TRBD2. The CDR3 extends over 15 amino acids. V lost 4 bases, J lost 5 bases, and 6 bases stayed unmatched. Looked up from germline, CDR1 is MNHEY and CDR2 is SVGEGT.

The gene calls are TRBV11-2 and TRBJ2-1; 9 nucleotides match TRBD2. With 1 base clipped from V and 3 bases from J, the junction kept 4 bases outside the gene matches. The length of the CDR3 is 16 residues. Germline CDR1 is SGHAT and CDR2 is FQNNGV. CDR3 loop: CASSLGSGRRYNEQFF. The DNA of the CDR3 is TGTGCCAGCAGCTTAGGGAGCGGGAGGCGCTACAATGAGCAGTTCTTC.

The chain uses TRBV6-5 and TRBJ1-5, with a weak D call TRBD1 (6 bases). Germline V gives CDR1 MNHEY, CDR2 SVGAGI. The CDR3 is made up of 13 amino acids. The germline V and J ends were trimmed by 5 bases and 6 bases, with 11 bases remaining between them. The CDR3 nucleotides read TGTGCCAGCAGTCAAACAGGGTCTCAGCCCCAGCATTTT. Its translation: CASSQTGSQPQHF.

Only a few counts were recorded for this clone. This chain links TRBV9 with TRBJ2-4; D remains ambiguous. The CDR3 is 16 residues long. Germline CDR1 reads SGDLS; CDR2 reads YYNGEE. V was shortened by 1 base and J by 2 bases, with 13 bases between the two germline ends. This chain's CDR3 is CASSVSPSRTKNIQYF. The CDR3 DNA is TGTGCCAGCAGCGTAAGTCCGAGCCGAACCAAAAACATTCAGTACTTC. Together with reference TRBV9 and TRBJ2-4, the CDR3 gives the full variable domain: DSGVTQTPKHLITATGQRVTLRCSPRSGDLSVYWYQQSLDQGLQFLIQYYNGEERAKGNILERFSAQQFPDLHSELNLSSLELGDSALYFCASSVSPSRTKNIQYFGAGTRLSVL.

The CDR3 sequence: CASRQLAGGNGNEQFF. As DNA, the CDR3 is TGTGCCAGCAGACAGCTGGCGGGAGGGAATGGGAATGAGCAGTTCTTC. The chain carries TRBV2 and TRBJ2-1, with TRBD2 matching over 9 bases. Per germline, CDR1 SNHLY and CDR2 FYNNEI. The V segment lost 6 bases and the J segment 7 bases; nucleotides outside the gene matches: 13. This CDR3 contains 16 residues.

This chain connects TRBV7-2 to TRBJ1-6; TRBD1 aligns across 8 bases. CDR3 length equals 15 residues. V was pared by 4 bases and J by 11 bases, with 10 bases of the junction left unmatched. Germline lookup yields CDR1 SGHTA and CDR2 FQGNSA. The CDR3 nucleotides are TGTGCCAGCAGCTCCTCCGGGACAGGACGAACACCCCTCCACTTT. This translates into CASSSSGTGRTPLHF.

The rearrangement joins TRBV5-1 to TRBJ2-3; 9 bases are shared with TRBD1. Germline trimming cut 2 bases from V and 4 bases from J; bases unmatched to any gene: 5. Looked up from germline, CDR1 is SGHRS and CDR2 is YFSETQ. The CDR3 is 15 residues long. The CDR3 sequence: CASSLQGAGSDTQYF. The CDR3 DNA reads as TGCGCCAGCAGCTTACAGGGGGCAGGGTCAGATACGCAGTATTTT.

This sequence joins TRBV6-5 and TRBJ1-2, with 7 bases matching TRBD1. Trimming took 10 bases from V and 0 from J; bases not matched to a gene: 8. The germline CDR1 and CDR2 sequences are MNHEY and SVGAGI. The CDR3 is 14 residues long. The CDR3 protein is CAISQGVSNYGYTF. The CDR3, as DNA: TGTGCCATCTCCCAGGGGGTCTCTAACTATGGCTACACCTTC.

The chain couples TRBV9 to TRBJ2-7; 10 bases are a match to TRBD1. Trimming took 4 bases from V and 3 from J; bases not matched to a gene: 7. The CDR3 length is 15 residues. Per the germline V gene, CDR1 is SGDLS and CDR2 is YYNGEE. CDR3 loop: CASSRSGTGDYEQYF. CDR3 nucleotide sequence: TGTGCCAGCAGCAGATCCGGGACAGGGGACTACGAGCAGTACTTC. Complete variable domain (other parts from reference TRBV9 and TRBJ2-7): DSGVTQTPKHLITATGQRVTLRCSPRSGDLSVYWYQQSLDQGLQFLIQYYNGEERAKGNILERFSAQQFPDLHSELNLSSLELGDSALYFCASSRSGTGDYEQYFGPGTRLTVT.

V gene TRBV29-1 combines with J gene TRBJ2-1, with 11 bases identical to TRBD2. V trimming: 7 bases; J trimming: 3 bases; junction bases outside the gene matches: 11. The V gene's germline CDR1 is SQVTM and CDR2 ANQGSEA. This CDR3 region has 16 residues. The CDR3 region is CSAKLAGGSLYNEQFF. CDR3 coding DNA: TGCAGCGCCAAGCTAGCGGGGGGTTCGCTCTACAATGAGCAGTTCTTC.

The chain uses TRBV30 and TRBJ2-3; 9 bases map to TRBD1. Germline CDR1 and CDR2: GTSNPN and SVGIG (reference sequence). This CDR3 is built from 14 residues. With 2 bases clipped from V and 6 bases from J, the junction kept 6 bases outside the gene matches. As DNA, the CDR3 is TGTGCCTGGAGTCCACAGGGGGCAGCGGATACGCAGTATTTT. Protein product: CAWSPQGAADTQYF.

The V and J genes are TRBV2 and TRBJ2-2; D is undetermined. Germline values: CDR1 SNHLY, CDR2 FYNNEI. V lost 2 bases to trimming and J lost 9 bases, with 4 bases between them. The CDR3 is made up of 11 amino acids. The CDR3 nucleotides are TGTGCCAGCAGTGAATCTCGGGAGCTGTTTTTT. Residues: CASSESRELFF.

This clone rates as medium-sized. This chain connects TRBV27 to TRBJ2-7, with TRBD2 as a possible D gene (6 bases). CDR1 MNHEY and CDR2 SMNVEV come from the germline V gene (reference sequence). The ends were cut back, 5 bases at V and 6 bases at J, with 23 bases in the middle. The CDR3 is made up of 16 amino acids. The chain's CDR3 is CASSLPPVGGGREQYF. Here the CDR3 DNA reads TGTGCCAGCAGTCTCCCTCCTGTGGGGGGTGGGCGCGAGCAGTACTTC.

The CDR3 sequence is CASSLLGAGDTGELFF. In DNA, the CDR3 is TGTGCCAGCAGTTTATTGGGGGCGGGAGACACCGGGGAGCTGTTTTTT. This sequence joins TRBV27 and TRBJ2-2; D is perhaps TRBD2 (7 bases). V dropped 1 base and J dropped 3 bases, with 12 bases sitting between them. The CDR3 runs to 16 residues. Germline CDR1 and CDR2: MNHEY and SMNVEV (reference sequence).

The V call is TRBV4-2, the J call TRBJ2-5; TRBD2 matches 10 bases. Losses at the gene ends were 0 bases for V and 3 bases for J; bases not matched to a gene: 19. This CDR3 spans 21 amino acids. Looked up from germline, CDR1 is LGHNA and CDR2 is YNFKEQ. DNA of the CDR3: TGTGCCAGCAGCCAAGAGAGCCTAACCGGGACTAGCGACAGTGGGGAAGAGACCCAGTACTTC. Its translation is CASSQESLTGTSDSGEETQYF.

The DNA for the CDR3 is TGCAGCGTCCCAAAGGGGGCCGAGACCCAGTACTTC. Translating it yields CSVPKGAETQYF. The chain carries TRBV29-1 and TRBJ2-5; 7 nucleotides agree with TRBD1. The CDR3 has 12 amino acids. Trimming cost V 6 bases and J 5 bases; bases outside gene matches: 6. Germline V gives CDR1 SQVTM, CDR2 ANQGSEA.

The CDR3 nucleotides read TGTGCCAGTAGTTCGTGGACTAACCCCTACGAGCAGTACTTC. Its protein is CASSSWTNPYEQYF. This chain joins TRBV19 and TRBJ2-7; a possible D gene is TRBD2 (6 bases). V was clipped by 5 bases and J by 2 bases, with 13 bases between them. The V gene's germline CDR1 is LNHDA and CDR2 SQIVND (reference sequence). The CDR3 is 14 amino acids.